This TCR beta chain is drawn from a study of blood T cell repertoires in COVID-19. Study in general: The cDNA or gDNA used as material had been derived from T cells, B-cell-depleted T cells, or PBMCs.

This CDR3 contains 16 residues. From germline, CDR1 is LGHNA and CDR2 YNFKEQ. V shed 4 bases, J shed 3 bases, and the junction held 11 bases outside the gene matches. Original processing methods: Counts of nucleated cells, estimated from reference gene primer amplification, were obtained. Assay used: immunoSEQ multiplex PCR; TCRdb lists only in-frame clones, some missing. That table is the source of V, J and clone size, and D and trimming were worked out from the DNA. The sample carries 400,000 or so clones, around 89% recorded once. Participants were aged about 18 to 89 years, lived in some 23 US areas, and enrolled virtually. Cohorts were based on clinical histories the participants reported. This clone showed up just once.

The V and J genes are TRBV4-2 and TRBJ1-1, with TRBD1 identical over 7 bases. What was sequenced was PBMCs or T cells enriched from blood (not recorded which). This sequence was found in a man in his thirties or forties who had recovered from COVID-19. In DNA, the CDR3 is TGTGCCAGCAGCCCGAGACAGGGCCCATTGGACACTGAAGCTTTCTTT. It translates to CASSPRQGPLDTEAFF.